The clone carrying this T cell receptor (beta chain) has only a few counts. Its target is not known. Sorting gave populations that all exceeded 98% purity. The source of the sample is a study of beta chain features in type 1 diabetes. TCRB transcripts that were expressed got sequenced, as all of the isolated RNA had been reverse transcribed. The protocol was immunoSEQ multiplex PCR, while the TCRdb copy is restricted to in-frame clones and leaves out a portion. This table has some 360,000 clones, about 19% appearing once. Findings and limits, study-wide: Patients with type 1 diabetes carried fewer insertions and had more deletions at their VDJ junctions. Naive, central memory and Treg TCRB repertoires seemed to resemble each other more closely in patients than they did in healthy donors.

With 3 bases clipped from V and 5 bases from J, the junction kept 8 bases outside the gene matches. The germline V gene encodes CDR1 SNHLY and CDR2 FYNNEI. This CDR3 has 16 amino acids. This chain uses TRBV2 with TRBJ2-3; 10 bases fit TRBD2. Sequenced input: naive CD4+ T cells from blood. This TCR came from a woman between 18 and 29 years old in good health. For the CDR3, the DNA is TGTGCCAGCAGTGACATCGGGACTAGCGTGAAAGATACGCAGTATTTT. This translates into CASSDIGTSVKDTQYF.